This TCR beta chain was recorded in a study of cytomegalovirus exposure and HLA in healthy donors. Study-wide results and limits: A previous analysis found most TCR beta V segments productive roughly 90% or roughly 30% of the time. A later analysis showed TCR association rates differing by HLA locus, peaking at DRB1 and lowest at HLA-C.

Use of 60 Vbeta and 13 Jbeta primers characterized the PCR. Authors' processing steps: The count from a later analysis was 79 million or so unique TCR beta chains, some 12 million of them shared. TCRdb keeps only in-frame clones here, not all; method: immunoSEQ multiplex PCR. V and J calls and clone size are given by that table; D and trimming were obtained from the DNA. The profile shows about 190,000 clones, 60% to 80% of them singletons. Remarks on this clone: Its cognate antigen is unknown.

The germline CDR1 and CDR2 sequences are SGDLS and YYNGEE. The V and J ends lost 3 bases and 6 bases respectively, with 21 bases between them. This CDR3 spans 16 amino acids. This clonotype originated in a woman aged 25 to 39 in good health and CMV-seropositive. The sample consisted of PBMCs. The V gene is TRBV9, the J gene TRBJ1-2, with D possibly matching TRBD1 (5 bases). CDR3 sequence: CASSDGTPVQGNGYTF. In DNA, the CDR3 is TGTGCCAGCAGCGATGGGACTCCCGTCCAAGGGAATGGCTACACCTTC.